This T cell receptor (beta chain) comes out of a study of graft-versus-host responses after intestinal transplantation. Study-level background: In this cohort, recipients had multivisceral, liver-intestinal, or isolated intestinal transplants. For two to four years after anti-thymocyte globulin induction, all recipients took tacrolimus and steroids. Study-wide results and caveats: Allografts from individuals with graft-donor T cell macrochimerism displayed high graft-versus-host to host-versus-graft clonal ratios. GvH clones appeared in recipient marrow, some first in ileum or blood.

To note about this clone: As yet, its antigen is unknown.

Sequencing was performed with immunoSEQ multiplex PCR; in TCRdb, only in-frame clones are kept and a portion is missing. The sample has about 120,000 clones; over 75% are singletons. The TCR comes from a human donor who received an intestinal transplant. The material sequenced was unstimulated CD4+ T cells sorted from spleen or lymph node cells, taken before intestinal transplant.

CDR3 sequence: CAWSVRSGVANYGYTF. In DNA form, the CDR3 reads TGTGCCTGGAGTGTACGGTCAGGGGTAGCTAACTATGGCTACACCTTC. The chain couples TRBV30 to TRBJ1-2, with a weak D call TRBD1 (6 bases). The CDR3 is 16 residues long. Germline loops: CDR1 GTSNPN, CDR2 SVGIG (reference sequence). The V gene lost 0 bases and the J gene lost 0 bases, with 14 bases spanning the gap. The variable domain in full, completed from reference TRBV30 and TRBJ1-2, reads SQTIHQWPATLVQPVGSPLSLECTVEGTSNPNLYWYRQAAGRGLQLLFYSVGIGQISSEVPQNLSASRPQDRQFILSSKKLLLSDSGFYLCAWSVRSGVANYGYTFGSGTRLTVV.